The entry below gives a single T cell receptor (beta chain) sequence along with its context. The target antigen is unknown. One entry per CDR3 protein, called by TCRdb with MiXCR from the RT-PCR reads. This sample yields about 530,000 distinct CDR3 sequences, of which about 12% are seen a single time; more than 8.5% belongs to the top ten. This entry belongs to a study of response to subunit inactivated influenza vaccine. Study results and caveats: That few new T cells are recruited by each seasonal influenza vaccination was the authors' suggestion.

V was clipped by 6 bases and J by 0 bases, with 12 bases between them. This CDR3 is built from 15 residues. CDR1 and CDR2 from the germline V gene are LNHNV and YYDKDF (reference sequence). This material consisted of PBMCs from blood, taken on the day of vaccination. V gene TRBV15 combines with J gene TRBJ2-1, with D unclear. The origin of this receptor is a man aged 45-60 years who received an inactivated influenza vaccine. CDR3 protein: CATSPLVRSYNEQFF. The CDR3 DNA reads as TGTGCCACCAGTCCCTTGGTTCGCTCCTACAATGAGCAGTTCTTC.